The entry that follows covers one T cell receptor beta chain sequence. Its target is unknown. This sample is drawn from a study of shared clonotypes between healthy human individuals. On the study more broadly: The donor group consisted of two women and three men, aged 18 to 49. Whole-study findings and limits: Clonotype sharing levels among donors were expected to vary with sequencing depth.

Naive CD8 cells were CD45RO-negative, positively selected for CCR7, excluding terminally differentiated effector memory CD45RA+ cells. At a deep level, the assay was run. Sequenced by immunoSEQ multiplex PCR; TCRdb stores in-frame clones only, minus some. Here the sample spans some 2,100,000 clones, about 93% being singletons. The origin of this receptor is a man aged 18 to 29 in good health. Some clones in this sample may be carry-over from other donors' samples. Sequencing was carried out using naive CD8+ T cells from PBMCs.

In nucleotides, the CDR3 is TGTGCCAGCAGTTTAGTACGGGGGGCTTACAATGAGCAGTTCTTC. Its translation: CASSLVRGAYNEQFF. The V call is TRBV27, the J call TRBJ2-1; D perhaps matches TRBD2 (7 bases). Germline CDR1 reads MNHEY; CDR2 reads SMNVEV (reference sequence). This CDR3 is 15 amino acids long. Trimming took 2 bases from V and 4 from J, leaving 12 bases between them.